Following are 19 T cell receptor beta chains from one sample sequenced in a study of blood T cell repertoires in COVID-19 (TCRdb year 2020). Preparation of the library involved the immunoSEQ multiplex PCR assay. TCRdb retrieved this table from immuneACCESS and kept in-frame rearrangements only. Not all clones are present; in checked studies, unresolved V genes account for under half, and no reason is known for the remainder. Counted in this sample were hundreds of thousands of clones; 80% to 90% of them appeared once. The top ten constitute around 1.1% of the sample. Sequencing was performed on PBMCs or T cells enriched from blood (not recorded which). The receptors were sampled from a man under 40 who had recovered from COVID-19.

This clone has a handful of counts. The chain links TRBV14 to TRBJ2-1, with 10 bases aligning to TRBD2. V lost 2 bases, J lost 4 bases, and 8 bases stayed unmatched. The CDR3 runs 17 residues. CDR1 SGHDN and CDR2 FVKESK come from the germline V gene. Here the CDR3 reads CASSQSLAGAGYNEQFF. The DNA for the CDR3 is TGTGCCAGCAGCCAATCCCTAGCGGGAGCGGGGTACAATGAGCAGTTCTTC. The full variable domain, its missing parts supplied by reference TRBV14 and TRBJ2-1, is EAGVTQFPSHSVIEKGQTVTLRCDPISGHDNLYWYRRVMGKEIKFLLHFVKESKQDESGMPNNRFLAERTGGTYSTLKVQPAELEDSGVYFCASSQSLAGAGYNEQFFGPGTRLTVL.

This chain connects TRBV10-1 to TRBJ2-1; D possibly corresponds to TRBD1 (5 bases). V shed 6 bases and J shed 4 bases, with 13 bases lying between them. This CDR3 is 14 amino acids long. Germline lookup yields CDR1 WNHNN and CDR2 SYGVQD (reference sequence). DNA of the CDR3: TGCGCCAGCAGCCCAGGGCATCTATACAATGAGCAGTTCTTC. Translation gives CASSPGHLYNEQFF.

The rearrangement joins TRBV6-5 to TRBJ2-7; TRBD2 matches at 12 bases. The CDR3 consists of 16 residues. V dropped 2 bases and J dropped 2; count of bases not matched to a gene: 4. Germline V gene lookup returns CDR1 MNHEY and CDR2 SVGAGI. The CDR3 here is CASSYRTSGKPYEQYF. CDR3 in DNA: TGTGCCAGCAGTTACCGGACTAGCGGGAAACCCTACGAGCAGTACTTC.

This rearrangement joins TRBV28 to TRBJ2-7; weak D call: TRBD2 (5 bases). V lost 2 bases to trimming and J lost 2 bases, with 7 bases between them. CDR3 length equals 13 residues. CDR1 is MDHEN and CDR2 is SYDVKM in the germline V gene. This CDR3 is CASSLGEPYEQYF. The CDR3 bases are TGTGCCAGCAGTTTAGGGGAGCCCTACGAGCAGTACTTC.

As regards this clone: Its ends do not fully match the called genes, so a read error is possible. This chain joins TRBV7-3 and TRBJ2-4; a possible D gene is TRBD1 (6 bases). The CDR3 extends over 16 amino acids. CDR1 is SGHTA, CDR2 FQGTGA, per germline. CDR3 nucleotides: TGTGCCAACAGCTCCGGACAGAGGATGGCCAAAAACATTCAGTACTTC. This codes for CANSSGQRMAKNIQYF.

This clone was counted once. The CDR3 loop reads CASSLGQGEEKLFF. The CDR3 DNA follows: TGTGCCAGCAGCTTAGGACAGGGGGAGGAAAAACTGTTTTTT. This chain connects TRBV7-6 to TRBJ1-4; TRBD1 aligns across 9 bases. Looked up from germline, CDR1 is SGHVS and CDR2 is FNYEAQ. V was clipped by 1 base and J by 8 bases; unmatched bases: 2. The CDR3 runs to 14 residues.

CDR3 residues: CASSFSGTSGSTDTQYF. The CDR3 DNA sequence: TGTGCCAGCAGCTTTTCCGGGACTAGCGGGAGCACAGATACGCAGTATTTT. The chain uses TRBV7-9 and TRBJ2-3; TRBD2 aligns across 12 bases. With V trimmed by 3 bases and J by 0 bases, 4 bases remained unmatched. Germline CDR1 and CDR2: SEHNR and FQNEAQ (reference sequence). CDR3 length: 17 amino acids.

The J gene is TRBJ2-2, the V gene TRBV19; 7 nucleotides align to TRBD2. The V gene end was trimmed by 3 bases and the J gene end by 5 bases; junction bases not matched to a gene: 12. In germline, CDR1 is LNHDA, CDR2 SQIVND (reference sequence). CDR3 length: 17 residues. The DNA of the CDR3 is TGTGCCAGTAGTATCCCATGGGGCGGGAGTAGTACCGGGGAGCTGTTTTTT. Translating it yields CASSIPWGGSSTGELFF.

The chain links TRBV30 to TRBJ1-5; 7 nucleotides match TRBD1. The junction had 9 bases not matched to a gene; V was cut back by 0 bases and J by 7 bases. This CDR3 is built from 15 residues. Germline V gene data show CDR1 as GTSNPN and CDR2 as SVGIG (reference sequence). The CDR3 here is CAWSVGQGETQPQHF. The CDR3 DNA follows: TGTGCCTGGAGTGTAGGGCAGGGGGAAACACAGCCCCAGCATTTT. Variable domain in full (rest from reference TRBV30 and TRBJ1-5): SQTIHQWPATLVQPVGSPLSLECTVEGTSNPNLYWYRQAAGRGLQLLFYSVGIGQISSEVPQNLSASRPQDRQFILSSKKLLLSDSGFYLCAWSVGQGETQPQHFGDGTRLSIL.

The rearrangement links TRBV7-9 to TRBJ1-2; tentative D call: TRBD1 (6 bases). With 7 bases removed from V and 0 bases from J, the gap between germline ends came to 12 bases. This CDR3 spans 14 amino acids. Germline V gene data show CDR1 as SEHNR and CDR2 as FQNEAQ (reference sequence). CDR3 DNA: TGTGCCAGCAACACCGGGGGGCCTAACTATGGCTACACCTTC. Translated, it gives CASNTGGPNYGYTF. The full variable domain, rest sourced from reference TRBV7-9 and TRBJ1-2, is DTGVSQNPRHKITKRGQNVTFRCDPISEHNRLYWYRQTLGQGPEFLTYFQNEAQLEKSRLLSDRFSAERPKGSFSTLEIQRTEQGDSAMYLCASNTGGPNYGYTFGSGTRLTVV.

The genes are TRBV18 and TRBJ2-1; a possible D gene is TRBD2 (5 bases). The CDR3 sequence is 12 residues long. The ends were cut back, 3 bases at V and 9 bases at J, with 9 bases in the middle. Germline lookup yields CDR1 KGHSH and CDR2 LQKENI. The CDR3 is CASSPQRGEQFF. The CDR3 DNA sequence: TGTGCCAGCTCACCCCAACGGGGTGAGCAGTTCTTC.

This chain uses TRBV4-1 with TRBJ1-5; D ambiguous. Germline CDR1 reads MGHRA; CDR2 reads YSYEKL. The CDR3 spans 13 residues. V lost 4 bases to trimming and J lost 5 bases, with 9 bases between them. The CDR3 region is CASSLNSHQPQHF. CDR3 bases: TGCGCCAGCAGCCTAAACAGCCATCAGCCCCAGCATTTT.

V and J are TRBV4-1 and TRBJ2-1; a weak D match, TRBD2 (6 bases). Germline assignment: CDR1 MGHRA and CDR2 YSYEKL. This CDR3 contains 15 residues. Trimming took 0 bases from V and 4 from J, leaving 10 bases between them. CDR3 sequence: CASSQDASAYNEQFF. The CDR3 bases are TGCGCCAGCAGCCAAGATGCTAGCGCTTACAATGAGCAGTTCTTC.

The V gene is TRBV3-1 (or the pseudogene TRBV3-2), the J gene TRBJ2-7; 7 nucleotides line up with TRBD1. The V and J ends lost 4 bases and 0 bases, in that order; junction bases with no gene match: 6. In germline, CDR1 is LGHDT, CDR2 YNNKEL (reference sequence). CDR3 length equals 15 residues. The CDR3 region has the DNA TGTGCCAGCAGCCCCGGGGACAGTTACTCCTACGAGCAGTACTTC. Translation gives CASSPGDSYSYEQYF.

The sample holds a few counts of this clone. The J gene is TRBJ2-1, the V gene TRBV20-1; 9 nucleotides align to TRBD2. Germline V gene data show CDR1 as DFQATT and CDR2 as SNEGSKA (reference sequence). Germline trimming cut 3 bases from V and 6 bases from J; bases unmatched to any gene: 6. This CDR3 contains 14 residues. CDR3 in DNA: TGCAGTGCTAGTTATAGCGGGAGTCTCAATGAGCAGTTCTTC. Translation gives CSASYSGSLNEQFF.

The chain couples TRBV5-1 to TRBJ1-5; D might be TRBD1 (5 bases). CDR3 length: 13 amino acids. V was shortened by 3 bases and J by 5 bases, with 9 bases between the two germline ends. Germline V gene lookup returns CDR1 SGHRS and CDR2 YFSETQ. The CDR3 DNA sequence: TGCGCCAGCAGCTACGGGGGAGATCAGCCCCAGCATTTT. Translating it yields CASSYGGDQPQHF.

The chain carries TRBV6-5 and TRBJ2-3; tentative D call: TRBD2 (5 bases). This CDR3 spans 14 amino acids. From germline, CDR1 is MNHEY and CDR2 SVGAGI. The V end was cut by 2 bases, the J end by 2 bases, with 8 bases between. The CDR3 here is CASSYGRDTDTQYF. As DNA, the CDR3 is TGTGCCAGCAGTTACGGTCGGGACACAGATACGCAGTATTTT.

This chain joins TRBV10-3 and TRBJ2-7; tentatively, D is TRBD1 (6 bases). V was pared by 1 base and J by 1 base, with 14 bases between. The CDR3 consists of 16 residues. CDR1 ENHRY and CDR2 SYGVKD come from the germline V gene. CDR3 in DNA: TGTGCCATCAGTGAGTTCGAGACAGGAAAATCCTACGAGCAGTACTTC. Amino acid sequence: CAISEFETGKSYEQYF.

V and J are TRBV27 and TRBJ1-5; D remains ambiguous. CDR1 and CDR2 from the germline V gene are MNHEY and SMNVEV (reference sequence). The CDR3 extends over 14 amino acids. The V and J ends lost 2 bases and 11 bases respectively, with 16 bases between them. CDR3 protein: CASSLMVNVETQHF. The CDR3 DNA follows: TGTGCCAGCAGTTTAATGGTGAACGTGGAGACCCAGCATTTT.